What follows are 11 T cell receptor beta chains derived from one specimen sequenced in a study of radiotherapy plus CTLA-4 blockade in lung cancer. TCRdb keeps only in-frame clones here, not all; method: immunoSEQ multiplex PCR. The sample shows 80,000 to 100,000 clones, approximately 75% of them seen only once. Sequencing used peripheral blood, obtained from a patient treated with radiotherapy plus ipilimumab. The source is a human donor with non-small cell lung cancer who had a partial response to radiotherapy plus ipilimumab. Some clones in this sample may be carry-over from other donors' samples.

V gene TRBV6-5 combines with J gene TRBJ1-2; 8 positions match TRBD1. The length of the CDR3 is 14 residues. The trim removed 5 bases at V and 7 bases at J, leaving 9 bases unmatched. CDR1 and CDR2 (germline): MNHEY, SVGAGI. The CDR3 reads CASSMDREMVGYTF. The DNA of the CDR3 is TGTGCCAGCAGTATGGACAGGGAGATGGTTGGCTACACCTTC.

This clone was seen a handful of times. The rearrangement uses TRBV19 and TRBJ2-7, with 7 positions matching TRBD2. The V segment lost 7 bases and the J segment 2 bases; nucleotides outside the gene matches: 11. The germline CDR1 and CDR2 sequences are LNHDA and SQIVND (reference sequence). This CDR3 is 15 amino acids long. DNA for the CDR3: TGTGCCAGTACATTGAGCAGCGGGGCTGCCTACGAGCAGTACTTC. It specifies CASTLSSGAAYEQYF.

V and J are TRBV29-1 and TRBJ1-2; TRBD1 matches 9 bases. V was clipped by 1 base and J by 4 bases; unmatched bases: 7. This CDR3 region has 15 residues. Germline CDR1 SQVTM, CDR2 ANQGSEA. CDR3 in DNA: TGCAGCGTTGAAGTCCGGGACAGGGATTTCTATGGCTACACCTTC. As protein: CSVEVRDRDFYGYTF.

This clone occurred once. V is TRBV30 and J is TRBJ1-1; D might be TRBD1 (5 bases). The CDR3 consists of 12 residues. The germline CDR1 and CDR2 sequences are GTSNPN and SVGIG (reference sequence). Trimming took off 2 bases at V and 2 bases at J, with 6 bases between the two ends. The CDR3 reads CAWSQGNTEAFF. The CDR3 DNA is TGTGCCTGGAGTCAGGGTAACACTGAAGCTTTCTTT.

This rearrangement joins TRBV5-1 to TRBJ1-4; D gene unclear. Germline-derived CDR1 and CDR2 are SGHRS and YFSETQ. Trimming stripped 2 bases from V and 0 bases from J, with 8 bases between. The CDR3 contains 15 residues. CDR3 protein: CASSLSTATNEKLFF. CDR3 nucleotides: TGCGCCAGCAGCTTATCAACGGCAACTAATGAAAAACTGTTTTTT.

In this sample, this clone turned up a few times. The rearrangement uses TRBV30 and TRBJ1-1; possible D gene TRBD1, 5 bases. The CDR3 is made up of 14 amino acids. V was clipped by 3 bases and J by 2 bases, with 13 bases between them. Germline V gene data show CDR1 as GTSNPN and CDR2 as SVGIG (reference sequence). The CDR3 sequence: CAWRPAGSNTEAFF. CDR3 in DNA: TGTGCCTGGAGGCCCGCAGGGTCTAACACTGAAGCTTTCTTT.

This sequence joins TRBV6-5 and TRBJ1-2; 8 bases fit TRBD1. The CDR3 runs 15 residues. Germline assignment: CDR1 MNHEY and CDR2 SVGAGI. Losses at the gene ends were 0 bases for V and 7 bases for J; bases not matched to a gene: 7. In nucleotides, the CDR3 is TGTGCCAGCAGTTACTCGGGCAGGGGGCGCGTTGGCTACACCTTC. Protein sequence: CASSYSGRGRVGYTF.

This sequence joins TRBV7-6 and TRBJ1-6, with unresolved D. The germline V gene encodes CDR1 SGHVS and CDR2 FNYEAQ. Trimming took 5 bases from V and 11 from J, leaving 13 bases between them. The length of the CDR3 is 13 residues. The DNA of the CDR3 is TGTGCCAGCAGCCCGGCCCGGAGGGCACCCCTCCACTTT. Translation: CASSPARRAPLHF.

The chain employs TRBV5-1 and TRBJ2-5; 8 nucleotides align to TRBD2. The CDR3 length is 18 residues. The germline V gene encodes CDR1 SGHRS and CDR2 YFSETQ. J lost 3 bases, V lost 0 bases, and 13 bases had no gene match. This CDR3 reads CASSLGISGEQGEETQYF. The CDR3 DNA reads TGCGCCAGCAGCTTGGGGATTAGCGGGGAGCAAGGAGAAGAGACCCAGTACTTC.

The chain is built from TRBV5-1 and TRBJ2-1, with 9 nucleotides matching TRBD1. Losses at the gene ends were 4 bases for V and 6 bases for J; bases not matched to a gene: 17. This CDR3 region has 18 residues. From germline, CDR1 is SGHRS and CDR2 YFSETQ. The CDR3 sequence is CASSVGTGRVGGGNEQFF. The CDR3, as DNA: TGCGCCAGCAGCGTAGGGACAGGGAGGGTTGGGGGCGGCAATGAGCAGTTCTTC.

Here the CDR3 DNA reads TGTGCCAGCAGACGCACCCAGGGCACAGATACGCAGTATTTT. Its translation is CASRRTQGTDTQYF. The chain uses TRBV18 and TRBJ2-3; D ambiguous. Germline V gene lookup returns CDR1 KGHSH and CDR2 LQKENI. The CDR3 spans 14 residues. The V end was cut by 8 bases, the J end by 1 base, with 13 bases between.